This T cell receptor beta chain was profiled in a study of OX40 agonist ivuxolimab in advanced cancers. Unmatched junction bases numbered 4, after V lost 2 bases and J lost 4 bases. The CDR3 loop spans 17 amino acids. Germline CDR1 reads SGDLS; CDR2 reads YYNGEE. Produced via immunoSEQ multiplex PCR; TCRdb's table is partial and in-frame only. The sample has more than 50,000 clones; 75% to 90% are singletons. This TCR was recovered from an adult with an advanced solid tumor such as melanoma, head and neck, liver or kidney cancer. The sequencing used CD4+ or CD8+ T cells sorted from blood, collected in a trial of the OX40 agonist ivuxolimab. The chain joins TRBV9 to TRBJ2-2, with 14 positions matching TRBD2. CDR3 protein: CASSVMTSGGATGELFF. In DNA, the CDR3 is TGTGCCAGCAGCGTTATGACTAGCGGGGGGGCCACCGGGGAGCTGTTTTTT.